The 16 T cell receptor beta chains below all came from one sample that was sequenced in a study of T-cell memory formation after mild COVID-19. TCRdb re-called the 5' RACE reads through MiXCR, storing one row per CDR3 protein. The sample lists approximately 240,000 distinct CDR3 sequences, about 15% occurring once. The sample comprised PBMCs or a T cell subset sorted from them (not recorded which). The receptors here all came from a man between 18 and 29 years old who had mild COVID-19 (a few samples of this study predate the infection). Cell type and time point are not known.

V and J are TRBV5-1 and TRBJ1-2; perhaps TRBD1 as D (6 bases). Germline V gene data show CDR1 as SGHRS and CDR2 as YFSETQ. Trimming pared 4 bases from V and 8 bases from J, leaving 18 bases between. The CDR3 extends over 14 amino acids. In DNA form, the CDR3 reads TGCGCCAGCAGCCCGGGGGGCAGGGAGGGCGGCTACACCTTC. It specifies CASSPGGREGGYTF.

The chain carries TRBV4-1 and TRBJ2-7; TRBD1 aligns across 8 bases. J lost 2 bases, V lost 1 base, and 4 bases had no gene match. Germline values: CDR1 MGHRA, CDR2 YSYEKL. This CDR3 contains 15 residues. The CDR3, as DNA: TGCGCCAGCAGCCAAGTGGGACAGGCGACCTACGAGCAGTACGTC. Its protein is CASSQVGQATYEQYV.

The table lists this clonotype with a few counts. The chain carries TRBV6-2 or TRBV6-3 and TRBJ2-7, with unresolved D. Germline values: CDR1 MNHEY, CDR2 SVGEGT. The CDR3 is 11 residues long. Trimming shortened V by 10 bases and J by 4 bases, and 11 bases separated the two germline ends. The CDR3 nucleotides read TGTGCCATCAGCCGCGGTTACGAGCAGTACTTC. It codes for CAISRGYEQYF.

This clonotype has at least ten counts. The rearrangement links TRBV2 to TRBJ1-3; D remains ambiguous. Germline-derived CDR1 and CDR2 are SNHLY and FYNNEI. This CDR3 contains 13 residues. Deletions cut 11 bases from V and 0 bases from J, with 11 bases between. CDR3 DNA sequence: TGTGCCTCGGGGTCCCTCTCTGGAAACACCATATATTTT. Protein: CASGSLSGNTIYF. Full variable domain (rest looked up from reference TRBV2 and TRBJ1-3): EPEVTQTPSHQVTQMGQEVILRCVPISNHLYFYWYRQILGQKVEFLVSFYNNEISEKSEIFDDQFSVERPDGSNFTLKIRSTKLEDSAMYFCASGSLSGNTIYFGEGSWLTVV.

This clonotype was picked up a small number of times. The chain combines TRBV2 with TRBJ2-4; 7 bases are a match to TRBD1. The germline V gene encodes CDR1 SNHLY and CDR2 FYNNEI. This CDR3 is 13 amino acids long. J was trimmed by 9 bases and V by 5 bases; bases with no gene match: 7. The CDR3 here is CASSRDSSGIQYF. CDR3 in DNA: TGTGCCAGCAGTCGGGACAGCTCCGGCATTCAGTACTTC.

This clonotype was seen only a few times. The V gene is TRBV30, the J gene TRBJ2-1; D might be TRBD2 (5 bases). CDR3 length equals 11 residues. V dropped 5 bases and J dropped 6 bases, with 8 bases sitting between them. Germline V gene data show CDR1 as GTSNPN and CDR2 as SVGIG (reference sequence). CDR3 sequence reads: CAWAGGNEQFF. In nucleotides, the CDR3 is TGTGCCTGGGCGGGCGGCAATGAGCAGTTCTTC.

This clonotype came up a few times. The chain is built from TRBV11-2 and TRBJ1-2; 8 nucleotides align to TRBD1. Germline CDR1 reads SGHAT; CDR2 reads FQNNGV. J lost 8 bases, V lost 4 bases, and 24 bases had no gene match. The CDR3 contains 19 residues. The CDR3 nucleotides read TGTGCCAGCAGCTCCCTTGGGGTCCCGGGACAGGTGGCCCTCATGGGCTACACCTTC. Protein: CASSSLGVPGQVALMGYTF.

This clonotype has a handful of counts. This chain links TRBV5-1 with TRBJ1-1; possible D gene TRBD1, 5 bases. Germline values: CDR1 SGHRS, CDR2 YFSETQ. CDR3 length: 14 residues. Trimming removed 3 bases at V and 4 bases at J, with 13 bases between. The CDR3: CASSSRPGGTEAFF. The CDR3 DNA is TGCGCCAGCAGCTCCAGGCCTGGGGGCACTGAAGCTTTCTTT.

This clonotype turned up a few times. The chain employs TRBV24-1 and TRBJ2-5; a weak D match, TRBD1 (6 bases). The CDR3 is made up of 13 amino acids. Germline V gene sequence: CDR1 KGHDR, CDR2 SFDVKD. The V gene lost 4 bases and the J gene lost 5 bases, with 10 bases spanning the gap. As DNA, the CDR3 is TGTGCCACCAGTGAGGGACATAAGGAGACCCAGTACTTC. Its translation is CATSEGHKETQYF.

The CDR3 reads CASSLDGTVSSYEQYF. In DNA form, the CDR3 reads TGTGCCAGCAGCTTGGACGGGACAGTGAGCAGCTACGAGCAGTACTTC. J is TRBJ2-7 and V is TRBV5-6, with 7 bases that match TRBD1. Per the germline V gene, CDR1 is SGHDT and CDR2 is YYEEEE. The CDR3 totals 16 residues. With V trimmed by 0 bases and J by 3 bases, 9 bases remained unmatched.

This clonotype was found a few times. The chain couples TRBV29-1 to TRBJ1-2; TRBD1 agrees at 8 bases. The V segment lost 4 bases and the J segment 8 bases; nucleotides outside the gene matches: 15. This CDR3 spans 15 amino acids. From germline, CDR1 is SQVTM and CDR2 ANQGSEA. CDR3 in DNA: TGCAGCGTTGTACCGAGACAGGGGTCAACTGCCGGCTACACCTTC. It is translated as CSVVPRQGSTAGYTF.

This clonotype was picked up a small number of times. The V gene is TRBV7-9, the J gene TRBJ2-7; D call uncertain. Trimming shortened V by 5 bases and J by 1 base, and 18 bases separated the two germline ends. CDR3 length: 16 amino acids. In germline, CDR1 is SEHNR, CDR2 FQNEAQ (reference sequence). CDR3 sequence: CASSRAGRVGSYEQYF. The CDR3, as DNA: TGTGCCAGCAGCCGAGCCGGCCGGGTCGGATCCTACGAGCAGTACTTC. Full variable domain (remainder filled in from reference TRBV7-9 and TRBJ2-7): DTGVSQNPRHKITKRGQNVTFRCDPISEHNRLYWYRQTLGQGPEFLTYFQNEAQLEKSRLLSDRFSAERPKGSFSTLEIQRTEQGDSAMYLCASSRAGRVGSYEQYFGPGTRLTVT.

This clonotype was observed a handful of times. The chain is built from TRBV18 and TRBJ2-7, with a possible D match to TRBD1 (6 bases). Per germline, CDR1 KGHSH and CDR2 LQKENI. Trimming cost V 1 base and J 5 bases, with 12 bases left between them. The CDR3 loop spans 14 amino acids. As DNA, the CDR3 is TGTGCCAGCTCACCACGTCCAGGGGTCGACGAGCAGTACTTC. Its translation: CASSPRPGVDEQYF. Combining the CDR3 with reference TRBV18 and TRBJ2-7 gives the whole variable domain NAGVMQNPRHLVRRRGQEARLRCSPMKGHSHVYWYRQLPEEGLKFMVYLQKENIIDESGMPKERFSAEFPKEGPSILRIQQVVRGDSAAYFCASSPRPGVDEQYFGPGTRLTVT.

For the CDR3, the DNA is TGTGCCACCAGTATAAGGGGTGGTGAGCAGTTCTTC. This codes for CATSIRGGEQFF. J is TRBJ2-1 and V is TRBV24-1, with D possibly matching TRBD1 (5 bases). Germline V CDR1 and CDR2: KGHDR, SFDVKD. CDR3 length: 12 amino acids. V was shortened by 6 bases and J by 9 bases, with 11 bases between the two germline ends.

The chain is built from TRBV5-6 and TRBJ2-7; 8 nucleotides align to TRBD1. This CDR3 comprises 15 residues. The germline CDR1 and CDR2 sequences are SGHDT and YYEEEE. V dropped 5 bases and J dropped 5; count of bases not matched to a gene: 12. The CDR3 nucleotides are TGTGCCAGCAGTCGCCGGGACAGGAGATGGAACGAGCAGTACTTC. Amino acids: CASSRRDRRWNEQYF. Looking up the rest from reference TRBV5-6 and TRBJ2-7 gives the full variable domain: DAGVTQSPTHLIKTRGQQVTLRCSPKSGHDTVSWYQQALGQGPQFIFQYYEEEERQRGNFPDRFSGHQFPNYSSELNVNALLLGDSALYLCASSRRDRRWNEQYFGPGTRLTVT.

This rearrangement joins TRBV11-2 to TRBJ1-2; 9 bases agree with TRBD1. The germline CDR1 and CDR2 sequences are SGHAT and FQNNGV. This CDR3 region has 14 residues. Trimming at V came to 7 bases and at J to 2 bases, leaving 5 bases not matched to a gene. The CDR3 is CASNRGLSNYGYTF. The DNA of the CDR3 is TGTGCCAGCAACAGGGGGCTCTCCAACTATGGCTACACCTTC.